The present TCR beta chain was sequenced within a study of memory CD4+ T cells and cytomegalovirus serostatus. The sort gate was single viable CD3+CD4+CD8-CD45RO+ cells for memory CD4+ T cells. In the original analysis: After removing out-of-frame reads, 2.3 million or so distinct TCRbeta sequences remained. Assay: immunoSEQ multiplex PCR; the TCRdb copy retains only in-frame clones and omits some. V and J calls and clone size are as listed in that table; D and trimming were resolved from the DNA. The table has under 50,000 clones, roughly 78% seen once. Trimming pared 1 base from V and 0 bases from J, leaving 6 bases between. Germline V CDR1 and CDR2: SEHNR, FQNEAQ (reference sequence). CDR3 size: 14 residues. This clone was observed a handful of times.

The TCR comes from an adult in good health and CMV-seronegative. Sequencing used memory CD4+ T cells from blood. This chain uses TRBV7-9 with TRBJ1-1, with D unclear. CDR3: CASSLEILNTEAFF. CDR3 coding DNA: TGTGCCAGCAGCTTAGAAATCTTGAACACTGAAGCTTTCTTT. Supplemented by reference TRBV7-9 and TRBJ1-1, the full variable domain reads DTGVSQNPRHKITKRGQNVTFRCDPISEHNRLYWYRQTLGQGPEFLTYFQNEAQLEKSRLLSDRFSAERPKGSFSTLEIQRTEQGDSAMYLCASSLEILNTEAFFGQGTRLTVV.